This T cell receptor beta chain was identified during a study of shared clonotypes between healthy human individuals. Germline loops: CDR1 WNHNN, CDR2 SYGVQD (reference sequence). J was trimmed by 3 bases and V by 6 bases; bases with no gene match: 24. CDR3 length: 21 amino acids. As handled by the study authors: Without quality scores, immunoSEQ junctional reads could not be filtered like full-length reads. The protocol was immunoSEQ multiplex PCR, while the TCRdb copy is restricted to in-frame clones and leaves out a portion. The V and J calls and clone size were taken over from that table, and D and trimming were inferred from the DNA. The sample yields some 500,000 clones, roughly three quarters seen once. The donors, all of them Caucasian adults, lived in Nashville, Tennessee.

The sequencing sample was made of PBMCs. This clonotype was obtained from a woman aged 40 to 50 in good health. Some clones in this sample may be carry-over from other donors' samples. V is TRBV10-1 and J is TRBJ2-7, with TRBD2 matching over 12 bases. CDR3 in amino acids: CASSKHQTGTGRLAGVYEQYF. CDR3 nucleotides: TGCGCCAGCAGCAAACACCAAACCGGGACAGGGAGACTAGCGGGAGTCTACGAGCAGTACTTC.